The rows below give T cell receptor beta chains drawn from one sample of a study of Graves' ophthalmopathy and Graves' hyperthyroidism. TCRdb reprocessed the multiplex PCR reads via MiXCR and lists one record per CDR3 protein. The sample consists of some 750,000 distinct CDR3 sequences, about 44% of them appearing once. Sequenced sample: peripheral blood. The receptors were sampled from an adult man with Graves' ophthalmopathy. The CDR3 runs from the conserved cysteine through the conserved F or W. Each record gives: D gene, V gene, J gene, clone size, CDR3 DNA, CDR3 protein. A D gene is named only where the DNA matches it firmly. The size of a clone is reported for some rows only, either as once, few or many, or as a class for expanded clones.

>.|TRBV19|TRBJ1-5|many
TGTGCCAGTAGGCCAACGGGACTCTCTGGCAATCAGCCCCAGCATTTT
CASRPTGLSGNQPQHF
>TRBD1|TRBV7-6|TRBJ1-4|few
TGTGCCAGCAGCTTAAGGGGGCCTGAGGAAAAACTGTTTTTT
CASSLRGPEEKLFF
>TRBD1|TRBV7-9|TRBJ2-5|few
TGTGCCAGCAGTTTGTCCAAGGGACAGGGGCTCCAGACCCAGTACTTC
CASSLSKGQGLQTQYF
>TRBD1|TRBV6-6|TRBJ1-2|many
TGTGCCAGCAGTCTACCTCAGGGGGCGAATGGCTACACCTTC
CASSLPQGANGYTF
>.|TRBV10-2|TRBJ2-6|once
TGCGCCAGTAGGGCCAACGTCCTGACTTTC
CASRANVLTF
>.|TRBV6-4|TRBJ1-1|.
TGTGCCAGCTCGCAGAAAGAAGCTTTCTTT
CASSQKEAFF
>.|TRBV29-1|TRBJ2-7|.
TGCAGCGCCCCGGCCAGCAAGCGGAAGAGACCCGAGCAGTACTTC
CSAPASKRKRPEQYF
>.|TRBV20-1|TRBJ1-1|few
TGCAGTGCTCTGCGACCGAATACTATGAACACTGAAACTTTCTTT
CSALRPNTMNTETFF
>.|TRBV20-1|TRBJ2-7|.
TGCAGTGCTAGGGGAGGACACTCCTACGAGCAGTACTTC
CSARGGHSYEQYF
>.|TRBV7-2|TRBJ1-2|.
TGTGCCAGCAGCTTAGGGCAGCGGCAGGGTGATGGCTACACCTTC
CASSLGQRQGDGYTF